The T cell receptor (beta chain) described here comes from a study of human CD8 memory T cell subsets. By UMI-labeled 5' RACE, the TCR beta libraries were made. TCRdb reprocessed the 5' RACE reads; each CDR3 protein has one entry and no DNA is given. Listed are some 6,700 distinct CDR3 sequences; approximately 25% falls within the top ten. The CDR3 consists of 15 residues. The clonotype originates from a human donor in good health. Sequencing was performed on CD8+ T cells from PBMCs. This chain uses TRBV12-3 or TRBV12-4 with TRBJ1-1. The CDR3 here is CASSRPVGVNTEAFF.